These 24 T cell receptor beta chains originate from one sample sequenced in a study of blood T cell repertoires in COVID-19. Sequencing was performed with immunoSEQ multiplex PCR; in TCRdb, only in-frame clones are kept and a portion is missing. Here the sample spans over 130,000 clones, around nine tenths being singletons. Sequenced material: peripheral blood. The receptors here all came from a human donor in a cohort sampled during active COVID-19.

The rearrangement uses TRBV6-1 and TRBJ1-2, with a weak D call TRBD1 (5 bases). The germline V gene has CDR1 MNHNS and CDR2 SASEGT. V lost 1 base to trimming and J lost 4 bases, with 13 bases between them. The length of the CDR3 is 15 residues. The CDR3: CASSEVGGIGYGYTF. The CDR3 coding sequence is TGTGCCAGCAGTGAAGTCGGGGGGATAGGCTATGGCTACACCTTC.

The rearrangement uses TRBV11-2 and TRBJ2-1; no clear D. The CDR3 has 15 residues. The V gene's germline CDR1 is SGHAT and CDR2 FQNNGV. Trimming took off 0 bases at V and 4 bases at J, with 10 bases between the two ends. As DNA, the CDR3 is TGTGCCAGCAGCTTAGACTTTGGCAGATACAATGAGCAGTTCTTC. Protein: CASSLDFGRYNEQFF.

The chain uses TRBV5-1 and TRBJ1-2; D possibly corresponds to TRBD1 (6 bases). Germline lookup yields CDR1 SGHRS and CDR2 YFSETQ. With 0 bases removed from V and 8 bases from J, the gap between germline ends came to 20 bases. CDR3 length equals 16 residues. The CDR3 reads CASSLDGSGVPQGYTF. CDR3 nucleotide sequence: TGCGCCAGCAGCTTGGATGGGTCAGGGGTCCCTCAAGGCTACACCTTC.

The J gene is TRBJ2-7, the V gene TRBV5-1, with TRBD1 matching 8 bases. Trimming at V came to 4 bases and at J to 2 bases, leaving 8 bases not matched to a gene. The CDR3 is made up of 15 amino acids. Germline CDR1 reads SGHRS; CDR2 reads YFSETQ. The CDR3 DNA is TGCGCCAGCAGCCCGAGGACAGGGCCGCCCTACGAGCAGTACTTC. It encodes CASSPRTGPPYEQYF.

This chain joins TRBV18 and TRBJ2-2; 7 bases are a match to TRBD2. This CDR3 has 18 amino acids. CDR1 and CDR2 (germline): KGHSH, LQKENI. V trimming: 0 bases; J trimming: 0 bases; junction bases outside the gene matches: 7. The CDR3 loop reads CASSPPGGLGANTGELFF. The DNA of the CDR3 is TGTGCCAGCTCACCACCGGGGGGGTTAGGCGCGAACACCGGGGAGCTGTTTTTT.

The genes are TRBV6-5 and TRBJ2-3; 11 nucleotides align to TRBD2. The CDR3 has 15 amino acids. V lost 2 bases, J lost 7 bases, and 5 bases stayed unmatched. The germline V gene has CDR1 MNHEY and CDR2 SVGAGI. The CDR3 here is CASSYGLAGGHTQYF. The DNA of the CDR3 is TGTGCCAGCAGTTACGGGCTAGCGGGGGGCCATACGCAGTATTTT.

The V gene is TRBV4-1, the J gene TRBJ1-6; 11 bases align to TRBD1. This CDR3 spans 19 amino acids. Germline CDR1 reads MGHRA; CDR2 reads YSYEKL. J was trimmed by 1 base and V by 0 bases; bases with no gene match: 5. The CDR3 DNA reads as TGCGCCAGCAGCCAAGATTGGACAGGGGGCATTTCCTATAATTCACCCCTCCACTTT. This translates into CASSQDWTGGISYNSPLHF.

This chain joins TRBV3-1 (or the pseudogene TRBV3-2) and TRBJ2-3, with 10 bases lining up with TRBD1. V lost 5 bases, J lost 4 bases, and 0 bases stayed unmatched. The CDR3 is 13 amino acids. Per the germline V gene, CDR1 is LGHDT and CDR2 is YNNKEL (reference sequence). The CDR3 loop is CASSGTGADTQYF. DNA of the CDR3: TGTGCCAGCAGCGGGACAGGGGCAGATACGCAGTATTTT.

The rearrangement joins TRBV5-8 to TRBJ1-6; D might be TRBD1 (5 bases). V was pared by 2 bases and J by 6 bases, with 21 bases between. The CDR3 spans 18 residues. Germline V gives CDR1 SGHTS, CDR2 YDEGEE. As DNA, the CDR3 is TGTGCCAGCAGCTTTCGGACAAGGTTTATTTCGGGTAATTCACCCCTCCACTTT. Its translation: CASSFRTRFISGNSPLHF. Combining the CDR3 with reference TRBV5-8 and TRBJ1-6 gives the whole variable domain EAGVTQSPTHLIKTRGQQATLRCSPISGHTSVYWYQQALGLGLQFLLWYDEGEERNRGNFPPRFSGRQFPNYSSELNVNALELEDSALYLCASSFRTRFISGNSPLHFGNGTRLTVT.

This clone was found a few times. The rearrangement links TRBV15 to TRBJ2-5, with D perhaps TRBD2 (5 bases). V lost 0 bases and J 5 bases, leaving 13 bases between the germline ends. Germline-derived CDR1 and CDR2 are LNHNV and YYDKDF (reference sequence). CDR3 size: 15 residues. The CDR3 reads CATSRDRVRGETQYF. The CDR3 DNA reads as TGTGCCACCAGCAGAGATCGGGTCCGAGGGGAGACCCAGTACTTC.

The rearrangement joins TRBV3-1 (or the pseudogene TRBV3-2) to TRBJ2-1; 7 bases fit TRBD2. Germline CDR1 LGHDT, CDR2 YNNKEL (reference sequence). The CDR3 totals 13 residues. Trimming removed 6 bases from V and 5 bases from J; junction bases left unmatched: 4. As DNA, the CDR3 is TGTGCCAGCAGTCAGACTAGCCACAATGAGCAGTTCTTC. Its translation: CASSQTSHNEQFF.

This clone was detected once. V is TRBV7-3 and J is TRBJ2-2, with TRBD2 matching over 8 bases. The germline CDR1 and CDR2 sequences are SGHTA and FQGTGA. The CDR3 has 15 residues. Trimming removed 5 bases from V and 8 bases from J; junction bases left unmatched: 10. This CDR3 is CASSASGGRKGELFF. CDR3 sequence (DNA): TGTGCCAGCAGCGCGAGCGGGGGCCGGAAGGGGGAGCTGTTTTTT.

The V gene is TRBV28, the J gene TRBJ2-1; TRBD2 aligns across 7 bases. With 6 bases clipped from V and 8 bases from J, the junction kept 10 bases outside the gene matches. The CDR3 runs 14 residues. Germline V gives CDR1 MDHEN, CDR2 SYDVKM. DNA of the CDR3: TGTGCCAGCAGGCTAGCGGTAGACAGACATGAGCAGTTCTTC. Translated: CASRLAVDRHEQFF. Variable domain in full (rest from reference TRBV28 and TRBJ2-1): DVKVTQSSRYLVKRTGEKVFLECVQDMDHENMFWYRQDPGLGLRLIYFSYDVKMKEKGDIPEGYSVSREKKERFSLILESASTNQTSMYLCASRLAVDRHEQFFGPGTRLTVL.

The rearrangement links TRBV7-9 to TRBJ1-5; the D is unclear. Germline V CDR1 and CDR2: SEHNR, FQNEAQ (reference sequence). V was pared by 4 bases and J by 3 bases, with 13 bases between. The length of the CDR3 is 15 residues. CDR3 in DNA: TGTGCCAGCAGCTCGAACGTGGCTTCCAATCAGCCCCAGCATTTT. This encodes CASSSNVASNQPQHF.

The rearrangement uses TRBV7-3 and TRBJ2-2; 12 positions match TRBD1. Looked up from germline, CDR1 is SGHTA and CDR2 is FQGTGA. The CDR3 has 18 residues. V dropped 5 bases and J dropped 2; count of bases not matched to a gene: 9. Here the CDR3 reads CASSTGTGGAGNTGELFF. CDR3 nucleotide sequence: TGTGCCAGCAGCACAGGGACAGGGGGCGCGGGTAACACCGGGGAGCTGTTTTTT.

The V call is TRBV7-9, the J call TRBJ2-7; D gene ambiguous. The germline V gene has CDR1 SEHNR and CDR2 FQNEAQ (reference sequence). The CDR3 runs 14 residues. The V end was cut by 3 bases, the J end by 2 bases, with 11 bases between. This chain's CDR3 is CASSFPQLAYEQYF. The DNA for the CDR3 is TGTGCCAGCAGCTTTCCTCAACTCGCCTACGAGCAGTACTTC.

V is TRBV28 and J is TRBJ1-4, with 8 positions matching TRBD1. V shed 4 bases and J 6 bases; nucleotides not matched to a gene: 7. Germline values: CDR1 MDHEN, CDR2 SYDVKM. The CDR3 runs to 15 residues. This CDR3 is CASSSQGAGDEKLFF. The DNA of the CDR3 is TGTGCCAGCAGTTCGCAGGGGGCGGGTGATGAAAAACTGTTTTTT.

The chain employs TRBV5-4 and TRBJ2-1; D is perhaps TRBD1 (6 bases). Germline CDR1 reads SGHNT; CDR2 reads YYREEE (reference sequence). V was shortened by 3 bases and J by 7 bases, with 14 bases between the two germline ends. CDR3 size: 14 residues. CDR3 in amino acids: CASSWGPEHNEQFF. Written as DNA, the CDR3 is TGTGCCAGCAGCTGGGGGCCTGAACATAATGAGCAGTTCTTC.

The J gene is TRBJ1-2, the V gene TRBV27; TRBD1 agrees at 7 bases. This CDR3 has 13 amino acids. In germline, CDR1 is MNHEY, CDR2 SMNVEV (reference sequence). The J segment lost 7 bases and the V segment lost 7 bases, leaving 9 bases of the junction unmatched. As DNA, the CDR3 is TGTGCCAGCAAGTCCACAGGGGTAGGTGGCTACACCTTC. Translating gives CASKSTGVGGYTF.

This chain links TRBV4-2 with TRBJ2-1; D is perhaps TRBD2 (7 bases). Germline-derived CDR1 and CDR2 are LGHNA and YNFKEQ. Trimming left V 1 base short and J 2 bases short, with 15 bases between. This CDR3 spans 17 amino acids. The CDR3 nucleotides read TGTGCCAGCAGCCAAGGGGGGCGGCGGGGGCCCTACAATGAGCAGTTCTTC. Its protein product is CASSQGGRRGPYNEQFF.

This clone came up a few times. The CDR3 DNA is TGCAGCGCCCTTAAGACAGATACTGAGCAGTTCTTC. This sequence encodes CSALKTDTEQFF. The chain has TRBV29-1 and TRBJ2-1, with a possible D match to TRBD1 (5 bases). CDR1 and CDR2 from the germline V gene are SQVTM and ANQGSEA. The V end was cut by 7 bases, the J end by 9 bases, with 16 bases between. This CDR3 is 12 amino acids long.

This chain joins TRBV7-6 and TRBJ2-1; maybe TRBD2 (6 bases). The germline V gene has CDR1 SGHVS and CDR2 FNYEAQ. There are 16 residues in the CDR3. V lost 2 bases, J lost 7 bases, and 18 bases lay in between. Here the CDR3 reads CASSLTGGATKNEQFF. The DNA for the CDR3 is TGTGCCAGCAGCTTAACCGGCGGGGCAACCAAAAATGAGCAGTTCTTC.

The V gene is TRBV27, the J gene TRBJ1-5, with 7 bases identical to TRBD1. Germline V lookup: CDR1 MNHEY, CDR2 SMNVEV (reference sequence). The CDR3 sequence is 16 residues long. V shed 4 bases, J shed 0 bases, and the junction held 6 bases outside the gene matches. The CDR3 bases are TGTGCCAGCAGTTCGGACAGGTGGTATAGCAATCAGCCCCAGCATTTT. Its protein is CASSSDRWYSNQPQHF.

This chain links TRBV27 with TRBJ2-1, with D tentatively TRBD2 (5 bases). The CDR3 runs 13 residues. CDR1 MNHEY and CDR2 SMNVEV come from the germline V gene (reference sequence). V gave up 8 bases and J gave up 3 bases, with 11 bases separating them. CDR3 protein: CASGDGGYNEQFF. CDR3 nucleotide sequence: TGTGCCAGCGGAGACGGAGGCTACAATGAGCAGTTCTTC.